The 28 T cell receptor beta chains below were found in one sample sequenced in a study of blood T cell repertoires in COVID-19. Repertoires were generated with immunoSEQ multiplex PCR, while TCRdb's copy carries only in-frame clones and drops some. Here the sample spans fewer than 150,000 clones, about 90% being singletons. Sequenced input: peripheral blood. These receptors all stem from a woman aged 60-70 years with COVID-19, enrolled during active disease.

V and J are TRBV15 and TRBJ2-3; 10 positions agree with TRBD2. The trim removed 2 bases at V and 1 base at J, leaving 9 bases unmatched. The CDR3 has 18 amino acids. Per the germline V gene, CDR1 is LNHNV and CDR2 is YYDKDF (reference sequence). CDR3 coding DNA: TGTGCCACCAGCAGACCTAGAGTAGCGGGGGGACGCACAGATACGCAGTATTTT. This sequence encodes CATSRPRVAGGRTDTQYF. Together with reference TRBV15 and TRBJ2-3, the CDR3 gives the full variable domain: DAMVIQNPRYQVTQFGKPVTLSCSQTLNHNVMYWYQQKSSQAPKLLFHYYDKDFNNEADTPDNFQSRRPNTSFCFLDIRSPGLGDTAMYLCATSRPRVAGGRTDTQYFGPGTRLTVL.

The rearrangement links TRBV20-1 to TRBJ1-1; D unclear. This CDR3 spans 11 amino acids. Germline-derived CDR1 and CDR2 are DFQATT and SNEGSKA (reference sequence). V shed 3 bases and J shed 5 bases, with 7 bases lying between them. The CDR3 nucleotides are TGCAGTGCTAGCCGGCGGACTGAAGCTTTCTTT. Translating gives CSASRRTEAFF.

This rearrangement joins TRBV4-2 to TRBJ1-2, with 7 nucleotides matching TRBD1. Germline-derived CDR1 and CDR2 are LGHNA and YNFKEQ. The CDR3 is 14 residues long. J was trimmed by 7 bases and V by 0 bases; bases with no gene match: 5. CDR3 sequence (DNA): TGTGCCAGCAGCCAAGATGGTCAGGGGGTTGGCTACACCTTC. Its translation is CASSQDGQGVGYTF.

The chain couples TRBV5-1 to TRBJ1-1; 8 bases are shared with TRBD1. The CDR3 runs to 16 residues. Germline V gives CDR1 SGHRS, CDR2 YFSETQ. The V gene end was trimmed by 0 bases and the J gene end by 5 bases; junction bases not matched to a gene: 9. The CDR3 loop is CASSLADPGGGTEAFF. CDR3 sequence (DNA): TGCGCCAGCAGCTTGGCAGACCCAGGGGGCGGAACTGAAGCTTTCTTT.

V and J are TRBV5-1 and TRBJ1-2; 7 positions match TRBD1. The germline V gene has CDR1 SGHRS and CDR2 YFSETQ. The CDR3 is 15 residues long. V lost 5 bases and J lost 8; bases outside the gene matches: 15. CDR3 sequence: CASSYGTDRSTGYTF. The CDR3, as DNA: TGCGCCAGCAGTTATGGGACAGACAGATCGACCGGCTACACCTTC.

V usage is TRBV7-2 and J usage is TRBJ2-7; TRBD2 aligns across 12 bases. Germline V CDR1 and CDR2: SGHTA, FQGNSA. The J segment lost 7 bases and the V segment lost 4 bases, leaving 5 bases of the junction unmatched. This CDR3 region has 14 residues. CDR3 sequence reads: CASSSLAGGSEQYF. The CDR3 DNA is TGTGCCAGCAGCTCACTAGCGGGGGGCTCAGAGCAGTACTTC.

The chain joins TRBV12-3 or TRBV12-4 to TRBJ1-3; maybe TRBD1 (6 bases). This CDR3 is 13 amino acids long. Between the trimmed V and J ends, which lost 6 bases and 2 bases, there was a span of 8 bases. The CDR3 loop is CASRPGAGNTIYF. In DNA form, the CDR3 reads TGTGCCAGCAGGCCAGGGGCTGGAAACACCATATATTTT.

This chain connects TRBV3-1 (or the pseudogene TRBV3-2) to TRBJ2-3; 10 bases line up with TRBD2. CDR1 and CDR2 (germline): LGHDT, YNNKEL (reference sequence). There are 18 residues in the CDR3. V was clipped by 2 bases and J by 2 bases; unmatched bases: 10. CDR3 nucleotide sequence: TGTGCCAGCAGCCAAAGATGGCTAGCGGGGGCTATCACAGATACGCAGTATTTT. As protein: CASSQRWLAGAITDTQYF.

This clone was counted between two and nine times. The chain carries TRBV7-2 and TRBJ1-1; 7 bases line up with TRBD1. The germline gives CDR1 SGHTA, CDR2 FQGNSA. Losses at the gene ends were 3 bases for V and 6 bases for J; bases not matched to a gene: 7. The CDR3 totals 14 residues. The CDR3 nucleotides are TGTGCCAGCAGCTTGCGACAGGGAGTGGCTGAAGCTTTCTTT. Its translation is CASSLRQGVAEAFF.

J is TRBJ1-1 and V is TRBV4-3, with D possibly being TRBD1 (5 bases). CDR1 is LGHNA and CDR2 is YSLEER in the germline V gene. V was trimmed by 0 bases and J by 3 bases, leaving 17 bases between them. This CDR3 region has 17 residues. CDR3 loop: CASSQEAGRRGHTEAFF. In DNA form, the CDR3 reads TGCGCCAGCAGCCAAGAAGCGGGTAGGAGGGGACACACTGAAGCTTTCTTT.

The gene calls are TRBV3-1 (or the pseudogene TRBV3-2) and TRBJ1-2; possible D gene TRBD1, 5 bases. Germline-derived CDR1 and CDR2 are LGHDT and YNNKEL (reference sequence). The V end was cut by 4 bases, the J end by 5 bases, with 8 bases between. The CDR3 sequence is 12 residues long. CDR3 sequence (DNA): TGTGCCAGCAGCCTAAGGGGATATGGCTACACCTTC. This sequence encodes CASSLRGYGYTF.

This clone has only a few counts. This chain joins TRBV9 and TRBJ2-1, with 9 bases identical to TRBD2. Germline V CDR1 and CDR2: SGDLS, YYNGEE. After removal of 3 bases from V and 3 bases from J, the junction contained 10 bases not matched to a gene. The CDR3 is 17 residues long. CDR3 nucleotides: TGTGCCAGCAGCGAAGCTGGAGCGGGGGGCCTCTACAATGAGCAGTTCTTC. The encoded protein is CASSEAGAGGLYNEQFF.

The V gene is TRBV5-1, the J gene TRBJ2-1; D remains unclear. The germline gives CDR1 SGHRS, CDR2 YFSETQ. The CDR3 runs to 13 residues. V was trimmed by 2 bases and J by 10 bases, leaving 13 bases between them. The CDR3 sequence: CASSFSTALEQFF. The CDR3 DNA follows: TGCGCCAGCAGCTTTAGTACAGCACTGGAGCAGTTCTTC.

The rearrangement joins TRBV29-1 to TRBJ2-7, with 8 bases identical to TRBD1. From germline, CDR1 is SQVTM and CDR2 ANQGSEA. This CDR3 comprises 13 residues. V shed 7 bases, J shed 4 bases, and the junction held 9 bases outside the gene matches. The CDR3 DNA reads TGCAGCGCATCGACAGGGGATGGTTACGAGCAGTACTTC. It yields the protein CSASTGDGYEQYF.

The V and J genes are TRBV29-1 and TRBJ1-1; 7 nucleotides match TRBD1. The CDR3 loop spans 15 amino acids. Germline CDR1 reads SQVTM; CDR2 reads ANQGSEA. V shed 3 bases and J 1 base; nucleotides not matched to a gene: 8. Written as DNA, the CDR3 is TGCAGCGTTGATATCAGGACAGGATGGAACACTGAAGCTTTCTTT. Translation gives CSVDIRTGWNTEAFF. Full variable domain (remainder filled in from reference TRBV29-1 and TRBJ1-1): SAVISQKPSRDICQRGTSLTIQCQVDSQVTMMFWYRQQPGQSLTLIATANQGSEATYESGFVIDKFPISRPNLTFSTLTVSNMSPEDSSIYLCSVDIRTGWNTEAFFGQGTRLTVV.

The rearrangement links TRBV29-1 to TRBJ2-3; no firm D call. This CDR3 comprises 12 residues. Trimming left V 7 bases short and J 4 bases short, with 12 bases between. Germline CDR1 reads SQVTM; CDR2 reads ANQGSEA. The CDR3 loop is CSAKNRADTQYF. The DNA of the CDR3 is TGCAGCGCCAAGAACAGAGCAGATACGCAGTATTTT.

The chain joins TRBV12-5 to TRBJ2-5, with D possibly being TRBD2 (6 bases). Germline V gene lookup returns CDR1 LGHNT and CDR2 FRNRAP. V lost 4 bases and J lost 4, with 7 bases in between. This CDR3 has 12 residues. CDR3 sequence (DNA): TGTGCTAGTGGTTGGAGGGTAGAGACCCAGTACTTC. Translating it yields CASGWRVETQYF.

J is TRBJ1-2 and V is TRBV5-1; no clear D gene. This CDR3 has 12 amino acids. CDR1 is SGHRS and CDR2 is YFSETQ in the germline V gene. V lost 4 bases and J lost 8, with 12 bases in between. The CDR3 DNA follows: TGCGCCAGCAGCCTGGGAGGAAGAGGCTACACCTTC. As protein: CASSLGGRGYTF.

Only a few counts were recorded for this clone. The genes are TRBV6-5 and TRBJ2-5; D is undetermined. With 7 bases removed from V and 4 bases from J, the gap between germline ends came to 13 bases. The germline CDR1 and CDR2 sequences are MNHEY and SVGAGI. CDR3 size: 13 residues. CDR3 DNA sequence: TGTGCCAGCAAGCTGAATACGGGAGAGACCCAGTACTTC. This gives the protein CASKLNTGETQYF.

The chain is built from TRBV4-3 and TRBJ2-1; TRBD2 matches 10 bases. V lost 1 base to trimming and J lost 4 bases; unmatched junction nucleotides: 4. Germline assignment: CDR1 LGHNA and CDR2 YSLEER. The length of the CDR3 is 16 residues. The CDR3 DNA is TGCGCCAGCAGCCAAGTACTAGCGGGGACTTACAATGAGCAGTTCTTC. Translation gives CASSQVLAGTYNEQFF.

V usage is TRBV2 and J usage is TRBJ2-6, with D unclear. The CDR3 runs to 17 residues. Trimming left V 4 bases short and J 0 bases short, with 13 bases between. CDR1 SNHLY and CDR2 FYNNEI come from the germline V gene. CDR3 bases: TGTGCCAGCAGTGTAGGAGTTGATCTCTCTGGGGCCAACGTCCTGACTTTC. It specifies CASSVGVDLSGANVLTF.

This chain joins TRBV12-3 or TRBV12-4 and TRBJ2-5; no clear D. The V end lost 1 base, the J end lost 10 bases, and 7 bases lay between the germline ends. The CDR3 sequence is 11 residues long. In DNA form, the CDR3 reads TGTGCCAGCAGTTTAGGAGGAGTCCAGTACTTC. Its protein is CASSLGGVQYF.

The genes are TRBV10-3 and TRBJ2-1; 10 bases fit TRBD1. The V and J ends lost 10 bases and 1 base, in that order; junction bases with no gene match: 7. The CDR3 has 15 residues. CDR1 and CDR2 from the germline V gene are ENHRY and SYGVKD. CDR3 nucleotides: TGTGCCACCCTAAGGACAGGGGGATCCTACAATGAGCAGTTCTTC. The encoded protein is CATLRTGGSYNEQFF.

The chain is built from TRBV6-2 or TRBV6-3 and TRBJ1-2, with D unclear. This CDR3 is built from 17 residues. The V end was cut by 2 bases, the J end by 4 bases, with 20 bases between. Germline lookup yields CDR1 MNHEY and CDR2 SVGEGT. As DNA, the CDR3 is TGTGCCAGCAGTTACGCGGGATCGACGTTCGTTCCCTATGGCTACACCTTC. Its protein is CASSYAGSTFVPYGYTF.

The V call is TRBV6-5, the J call TRBJ1-1; 8 bases map to TRBD1. There are 13 residues in the CDR3. V trimming: 7 bases; J trimming: 5 bases; junction bases outside the gene matches: 6. Germline CDR1 reads MNHEY; CDR2 reads SVGAGI. DNA of the CDR3: TGTGCCAGCAACGGACAGGGATATACTGAAGCTTTCTTT. Its protein product is CASNGQGYTEAFF.

The V and J genes are TRBV11-2 and TRBJ1-4; maybe TRBD1 (6 bases). Trimming took 3 bases from V and 10 from J, leaving 21 bases between them. The germline V gene has CDR1 SGHAT and CDR2 FQNNGV. This CDR3 spans 16 amino acids. This CDR3 reads CASSFGAPGQLRKLFF. DNA of the CDR3: TGTGCCAGCAGCTTTGGCGCTCCGGGACAATTAAGAAAACTGTTTTTT.

The chain links TRBV11-2 to TRBJ1-2; maybe TRBD1 (5 bases). Trimming took 1 base from V and 8 from J, leaving 11 bases between them. The CDR3 runs 13 residues. CDR1 and CDR2 from the germline V gene are SGHAT and FQNNGV. CDR3: CASSLVRAEGYTF. The CDR3, as DNA: TGTGCCAGCAGCTTAGTCAGGGCAGAGGGCTACACCTTC.

V and J are TRBV5-4 and TRBJ1-1, with D unclear. This CDR3 is built from 11 residues. Germline V lookup: CDR1 SGHNT, CDR2 YYREEE (reference sequence). Deletions cut 0 bases from V and 8 bases from J, with 5 bases between. The CDR3 nucleotides read TGTGCCAGCAGCTTGGGGAGGGAAGCTTTCTTT. Its protein is CASSLGREAFF.